The text below deals with one T cell receptor beta chain. This CDR3 comprises 15 residues. The junction had 11 bases not matched to a gene; V was cut back by 4 bases and J by 9 bases. CDR1 is SGDLS, CDR2 YYNGEE, per germline. Original handling: Scientists estimated how many nucleated cells there were by amplifying reference gene primers. Some clones are missing from TCRdb's copy, which holds only in-frame ones; the method was immunoSEQ multiplex PCR. V, J and clone size are those of that table, while D and trimming were read from the DNA. In the table there are roughly 240,000 clones, approximately 90% of which are singletons. These data are taken from a study of blood T cell repertoires in COVID-19. Study information: Samples taken during acute and convalescent COVID-19 were collected in the United States, Italy and Spain.

The sequencing sample was made of PBMCs or T cells enriched from blood (not recorded which). The TCR sequence derives from a man aged 45 to 65 who had been exposed to COVID-19. The chain carries TRBV9 and TRBJ2-1, with 9 positions matching TRBD1. The CDR3 sequence: CASSRAWDREAEQFF. DNA for the CDR3: TGTGCCAGCAGCCGAGCGTGGGACAGGGAGGCTGAGCAGTTCTTC.